This T cell receptor (beta chain) was found in a study of cytomegalovirus exposure and HLA in healthy donors. Study-level points and caveats: Owing to their indistinguishability, certain V segments, notably TRBV6-2 and TRBV6-3, were excluded. Researchers counted around 160 TCR beta chains as cytomegalovirus-associated.

On this clone: Its cognate antigen is unknown.

This CDR3 spans 14 amino acids. The ends lost 4 bases at V and 5 bases at J; junction bases unmatched: 6. CDR1 and CDR2 (germline): SQVTM, ANQGSEA. Amplification used 60 Vbeta primers and 13 Jbeta primers. Assay: immunoSEQ multiplex PCR; the TCRdb copy retains only in-frame clones and omits some. Found here are about 190,000 clones, 70% to 75% of them singletons; the top ten hold approximately 5%. The chain has TRBV29-1 and TRBJ2-5; TRBD1 matches at 11 bases. The sample consisted of PBMCs. The receptor was isolated from a man aged 30-40 years in good health and CMV-seropositive. This chain's CDR3 is CSVGGQGEGETQYF. The DNA of the CDR3 is TGCAGCGTTGGGGGACAGGGGGAAGGCGAGACCCAGTACTTC. The variable domain in full, with the rest retrieved from reference TRBV29-1 and TRBJ2-5, is SAVISQKPSRDICQRGTSLTIQCQVDSQVTMMFWYRQQPGQSLTLIATANQGSEATYESGFVIDKFPISRPNLTFSTLTVSNMSPEDSSIYLCSVGGQGEGETQYFGPGTRLLVL.